Sequencing of this TCR beta chain was carried out in a study of tumor-infiltrating lymphocytes in oesophageal squamous cell carcinoma. MiXCR, applied by TCRdb to the PCR reads, yields one record per CDR3 protein. The profile shows several thousand distinct CDR3 sequences, 11% to 15% of them singletons. This clonotype was counted ten times or more. CDR1 and CDR2 (germline): MDHEN, SYDVKM. The length of the CDR3 is 15 residues. V was pared by 6 bases and J by 9 bases, with 7 bases of the junction left unmatched. What was sequenced was esophageal tumor tissue. The sequence was collected from a male donor with esophageal squamous cell carcinoma. The chain carries TRBV28 and TRBJ1-6; 11 bases are a match to TRBD1. Written as DNA, the CDR3 is TGTGCCAGCAGATCTCGGACAGGGGGCAGTTCACCCCTCCACTTT. It specifies CASRSRTGGSSPLHF.